This TCR beta chain was observed in a study of blood T cell repertoires in COVID-19. Study context: Collection of acute and convalescent COVID-19 samples took place in the United States, Italy and Spain. PBMCs, B-cell-depleted T cells, or T cells provided the cDNA or gDNA that made up the material.

CDR1 is MGHRA and CDR2 is YSYEKL in the germline V gene. The V end was cut by 1 base, the J end by 8 bases, with 15 bases between. CDR3 size: 15 residues. As processed by the authors: Reference gene primer amplification in the assay estimated nucleated cell counts. Some clones are missing from TCRdb's copy, which holds only in-frame ones; the method was immunoSEQ multiplex PCR. Clone size and V and J calls were adopted from that table, with D and trimming inferred from the DNA. The table includes some 60,000 clones, 80% detected once. This clonotype was sampled from a man in his 60s with acute or convalescent COVID-19. This chain uses TRBV4-1 with TRBJ2-1; D is possibly TRBD2 (6 bases). The sequencing sample was made of peripheral blood. CDR3 sequence reads: CASSQVAGSFDEQFF. CDR3 nucleotides: TGCGCCAGCAGCCAAGTTGCGGGGAGTTTCGATGAGCAGTTCTTC.